The source of this TCR beta chain is a study of T cell changes during pregnancy in multiple sclerosis. The CDR3 contains 13 residues. CDR1 and CDR2 from the germline V gene are SEHNR and FQNEAQ (reference sequence). Trimming shortened V by 5 bases and J by 7 bases, and 9 bases separated the two germline ends. Method: immunoSEQ multiplex PCR; TCRdb's copy keeps in-frame clones and lacks some. The data show 55,000 to 70,000 clones, approximately 91% seen once. This sequence joins TRBV7-9 and TRBJ1-6; no clear D. The sequenced sample was peripheral blood, obtained after pregnancy. The sequence came from a female donor with multiple sclerosis, enrolled in a pregnancy study. CDR3 in amino acids: CASSPLDNSPLHF. CDR3 sequence (DNA): TGTGCCAGCAGCCCCCTAGACAATTCACCCCTCCACTTT.